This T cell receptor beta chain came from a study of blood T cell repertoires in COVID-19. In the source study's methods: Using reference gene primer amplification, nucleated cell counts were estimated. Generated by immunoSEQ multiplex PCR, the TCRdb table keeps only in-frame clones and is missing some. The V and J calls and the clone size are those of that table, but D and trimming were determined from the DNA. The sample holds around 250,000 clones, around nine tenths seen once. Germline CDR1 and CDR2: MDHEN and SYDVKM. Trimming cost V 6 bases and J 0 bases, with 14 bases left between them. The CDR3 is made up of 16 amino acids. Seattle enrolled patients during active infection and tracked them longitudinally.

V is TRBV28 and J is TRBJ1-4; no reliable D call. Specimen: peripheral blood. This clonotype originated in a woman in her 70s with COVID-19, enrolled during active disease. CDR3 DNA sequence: TGTGCCAGCAGCCGCCCAGGCGTTGCAACTAATGAAAAACTGTTTTTT. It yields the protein CASSRPGVATNEKLFF. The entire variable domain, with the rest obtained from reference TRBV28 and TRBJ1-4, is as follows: DVKVTQSSRYLVKRTGEKVFLECVQDMDHENMFWYRQDPGLGLRLIYFSYDVKMKEKGDIPEGYSVSREKKERFSLILESASTNQTSMYLCASSRPGVATNEKLFFGSGTQLSVL.